This paragraph covers one T cell receptor (beta chain) sequence. The sample holds a few counts of this clonotype. Its antigen is currently not known. The input lacks base qualities; no much larger clone sits a single base away. The protocol used for the library was PCR. The sample was run on an Illumina HiSeq 2500. TCR library preparation used molecular barcoding, with unique molecular identifiers applied to normalize quantification of the TCRbeta repertoire. TCRdb reprocessed the public reads (quality trimming at Q25 with fastp, clone calling with MiXCR) and kept in-frame beta chains. Rows matching on CDR3 protein sequence are summarized as one entry with the most common DNA and genes. The sample table contains around 370,000 distinct CDR3 sequences; only one count was recorded for around 15% of them. The ten largest clones represent around 38% of the sample. CDR1 and CDR2 are read off the germline V gene as SGHTA and FQGNSA. The germline ends are 8 bases apart after V is trimmed by 1 base and J by 1 base. The CDR3 holds 15 amino acids from the cysteine to the phenylalanine. The CDR3 DNA has 45 bases and is translated from base 1.

The entry originates in a study of T-cell reconstitution after alpha-beta-depleted transplantation in children (dated by TCRdb to about 2016). Study-wide context: T-cell immune reconstitution after TCRalphabeta/CD19-depleted allogeneic hematopoietic cell transplantation in children was quantitatively tracked in the study by means of TCR repertoire profiling. Study-wide findings and limitations: In some patients, the high TCRbeta diversity seen at day 60 was put down to recipient T cells and intrathymic progenitors that had survived conditioning. Over the following months the frequencies of hyperexpanded clones went down, and after one year T-cell counts and TCRbeta diversity were mostly credited to newly produced T cells. Apparently early alphabetaT-cell count recovery about two months after transplant reportedly relied on only several hundred rapidly expanded clones derived from non-depleted graft cells.

This specimen's treatment or condition label, interpreted: allogeneic hematopoietic cell transplantation with graft depleted of TCRalphabeta T cells and CD19 B cells. TCRalphabeta/CD19-depleted allogeneic hematopoietic cell grafts were given to the transplant recipients, all of whom were children. The chain is made from TRBV7-2 and TRBJ2-1; the D gene lacks a confident call. Sample: PBMCs, mostly from graft donor cells, taken 360 days after TCRalphabeta/CD19-depleted stem cell transplant. The clonotype originates from a male patient between 2 and 9 years old who had a stem cell transplant for acute lymphoblastic leukemia, so the T cells may come from the graft donor. The CDR3 reads as follows: CASSLVGVSYNEQFF. The DNA sequence reads TGTGCCAGCAGCTTAGTTGGCGTTTCCTACAATGAGCAGTTCTTC.